The rows below give T cell receptor beta chains drawn from one sample of a study of blood T cell repertoires in COVID-19. The assay was immunoSEQ multiplex PCR, and TCRdb's table has in-frame clones only and misses some. The sample has some 350,000 clones, 80% to 90% seen once. The sample comprised PBMCs or T cells enriched from blood (not recorded which). Source of these receptors: a man in his thirties or forties who had recovered from COVID-19. Each CDR3 is given with its conserved first and last residue. Fields, in order: J gene, clone size, V gene, D gene, CDR3 protein, CDR3 DNA. The D gene is left open where the match is weak. A clone size is listed for some rows: how often the clone was seen (once, few, many), or a class if it is expanded.

TRBJ1-2 NA TRBV28 NA CASRQDGYYGYTF TGTGCCTCCCGACAGGATGGGTACTATGGCTACACCTTC
TRBJ1-2 once TRBV12-3/TRBV12-4 NA CASSLAGAGGYTF TGTGCCAGCAGTTTAGCGGGGGCCGGGGGCTACACCTTC
TRBJ1-4 NA TRBV25-1 NA CASSDGRFNEKLFF TGTGCCAGCAGTGACGGCAGGTTTAATGAAAAACTGTTTTTT
TRBJ1-5 NA TRBV7-9 NA CASSLATASNQPQHF TGTGCCAGCAGCTTAGCGACAGCTAGCAATCAGCCCCAGCATTTT
TRBJ1-6 few TRBV18 NA CASSPRYGLDNSPLHF TGTGCCAGCTCACCACGTTATGGGCTGGATAATTCACCCCTCCACTTT
TRBJ1-4 NA TRBV14 TRBD1 CASSQRGQGATNEKLFF TGTGCCAGCAGCCAACGCGGACAGGGGGCAACTAATGAAAAACTGTTTTTT
TRBJ2-1 NA TRBV2 NA CASYEGQNSYNEQFF TGTGCCAGCTATGAGGGTCAGAACTCCTACAATGAGCAGTTCTTC
TRBJ1-5 NA TRBV15 NA CATSRDPVDQPQHF TGTGCCACCAGCAGAGATCCTGTAGATCAGCCCCAGCATTTT
TRBJ2-2 NA TRBV5-1 NA CASSQDRIGTGELFF TGCGCCAGCAGCCAAGACAGGATTGGCACCGGGGAGCTGTTTTTT
TRBJ2-7 NA TRBV29-1 TRBD1 CSVPQGSSYEQYF TGCAGCGTTCCACAGGGGTCCTCCTACGAGCAGTACTTC
TRBJ1-2 NA TRBV10-3 NA CAISDRAGLSNYGYTF TGTGCCATCAGTGACAGGGCCGGCTTATCTAACTATGGCTACACCTTC
TRBJ1-2 NA TRBV14 NA CASSQIGQADYGYTF TGTGCCAGCAGCCAAATCGGCCAAGCGGACTATGGCTACACCTTC
TRBJ2-7 NA TRBV11-2 TRBD2 CASSPRGWSGGATYEQYF TGTGCCAGCAGCCCCCGGGGGTGGAGCGGGGGGGCCACTTACGAGCAGTACTTC
TRBJ2-1 NA TRBV27 NA CASSTPRTTYNEQFF TGTGCCAGCAGTACCCCCCGGACTACCTACAATGAGCAGTTCTTC
TRBJ1-6 few TRBV13 TRBD1 CASSARQGGGSPLHF TGTGCCAGCAGCGCCAGACAGGGCGGAGGTTCACCCCTCCACTTT
TRBJ1-5 NA TRBV28 NA CASTPTGWSNQPQHF TGTGCCAGCACCCCCACGGGGTGGAGCAATCAGCCCCAGCATTTT
TRBJ2-5 NA TRBV5-4 NA CASSSPLAGQETQYF TGTGCCAGCAGCTCCCCCCTCGCGGGGCAAGAGACCCAGTACTTC
TRBJ2-3 NA TRBV7-9 TRBD2 CASSVGLPPGTDTQYF TGTGCCAGCAGCGTGGGACTACCCCCCGGCACAGATACGCAGTATTTT
TRBJ2-1 NA TRBV28 TRBD2 CASSASGLAGGSRFF TGTGCCAGCAGTGCATCGGGACTAGCGGGGGGCAGTCGGTTCTTC
TRBJ2-7 NA TRBV5-1 NA CASSLGGSSVTFYEQYF TGCGCCAGCAGCTTGGGCGGGTCCAGCGTAACCTTCTACGAGCAGTACTTC
TRBJ2-5 few TRBV24-1 NA CATSDLQGDSETQYF TGTGCCACCAGTGATTTGCAGGGGGACTCGGAGACCCAGTACTTC
TRBJ2-7 NA TRBV5-1 TRBD1 CASSQDRVGSYEQYF TGCGCCAGCAGCCAGGACAGGGTTGGCTCCTACGAGCAGTACTTC
TRBJ2-7 NA TRBV5-6 NA CASSLGAGNSYEQYF TGTGCCAGCAGCTTGGGCGCAGGGAACTCCTACGAGCAGTACTTC
TRBJ2-7 NA TRBV28 NA CASSFFHTGSSYEQYF TGTGCCAGCAGTTTCTTCCATACGGGGAGCTCCTACGAGCAGTACTTC
TRBJ1-1 once TRBV11-2 NA CASSRGAFDSPEAFF TGTGCCAGCAGCCGGGGGGCCTTCGATAGCCCTGAAGCTTTCTTT